These T cell receptor beta chains were read from a single sample in a study of Graves' ophthalmopathy and Graves' hyperthyroidism. TCRdb reprocessed the multiplex PCR reads via MiXCR and lists one record per CDR3 protein. The sample yields 650,000 to 900,000 distinct CDR3 sequences, around 40% seen once. Sequencing was performed on peripheral blood. These receptors were collected from an adult man with Graves' ophthalmopathy. Both conserved end residues are part of each CDR3. D genes are given only for firm matches. Not all rows give a size; the values are once, few, many and, for expanded clones, a class.

D gene | J gene | clone size | V gene | CDR3 protein | CDR3 DNA
NA | TRBJ1-1 | NA | TRBV9 | CASSEARGLGNTEAFF | TGTGCCAGCAGTGAAGCGCGGGGGTTGGGCAACACTGAAGCTTTCTTT
TRBD2 | TRBJ2-5 | NA | TRBV27 | CASSILAGEETQYF | TGTGCCAGCAGTATCCTAGCGGGGGAAGAGACCCAGTACTTC
NA | TRBJ2-7 | few | TRBV20-1 | CSAFTSMSNEQYF | TGCAGTGCTTTTACTAGTATGTCTAACGAGCAGTACTTC
NA | TRBJ1-1 | NA | TRBV29-1 | CSHTGTDTEAFF | TGCAGCCACACAGGGACGGACACTGAAGCTTTCTTT
NA | TRBJ2-7 | few | TRBV2 | CASSQAVTSYEQYF | TGTGCCAGCAGCCAAGCGGTGACCTCCTACGAGCAGTACTTC
NA | TRBJ2-7 | NA | TRBV5-4 | CASSQDDSWGAGQYF | TGTGCCAGCAGCCAAGATGATTCTTGGGGGGCAGGGCAGTACTTC
TRBD1 | TRBJ1-6 | NA | TRBV14 | CASSMKGQGAGSPLHF | TGTGCCAGCAGCATGAAGGGACAGGGGGCGGGGTCACCCCTCCACTTT
TRBD2 | TRBJ2-5 | NA | TRBV10-3 | CASRLLAGAGETQYF | TGTGCCAGCCGTCTTCTAGCGGGGGCCGGGGAGACCCAGTACTTC
NA | TRBJ1-2 | NA | TRBV5-6 | CASSLNNDYGYTF | TGTGCCAGCAGCTTGAACAACGACTATGGCTACACCTTC
NA | TRBJ1-5 | once | TRBV10-3 | CASSGNRKNQPQHF | TGTGCCAGCAGTGGAAACAGGAAAAATCAGCCCCAGCATTTT
TRBD1 | TRBJ1-1 | few | TRBV7-8 | CASSPWDRAKDTEAFF | TGTGCCAGCAGCCCCTGGGACAGGGCGAAGGACACTGAAGCTTTCTTT
NA | TRBJ2-5 | few | TRBV20-1 | CSAQDRIGTQYF | TGCAGTGCCCAAGACAGGATCGGGACCCAGTACTTC
NA | TRBJ1-2 | many | TRBV29-1 | CSARDGDGYTF | TGCAGCGCCAGGGATGGTGATGGCTACACCTTC
TRBD2 | TRBJ2-2 | many | TRBV29-1 | CSVSGLVGTGELFF | TGCAGCGTCTCGGGACTAGTCGGTACCGGGGAGCTGTTTTTT
TRBD1 | TRBJ2-7 | many | TRBV10-1 | CASSRGRGLTYEQYF | TGCGCCAGCAGCCGGGGCAGGGGGCTAACCTACGAGCAGTACTTC
TRBD2 | TRBJ2-3 | once | TRBV12-3/TRBV12-4 | CASSPLADTDTQYF | TGTGCCAGCAGCCCACTAGCGGATACAGATACGCAGTATTTT
TRBD1 | TRBJ1-6 | NA | TRBV29-1 | CSVARTGGSNSPLHF | TGCAGCGTTGCACGGACAGGGGGTTCTAATTCACCCCTCCACTTT
TRBD1 | TRBJ2-7 | few | TRBV11-2 | CASSFRQGVREQYF | TGTGCCAGCAGCTTCCGACAGGGGGTGAGGGAGCAGTACTTC
NA | TRBJ1-2 | NA | TRBV7-2 | CASSLLQGRGFGGYTF | TGTGCCAGCAGCTTATTACAGGGTCGGGGTTTCGGGGGCTACACCTTC
TRBD1 | TRBJ2-3 | many | TRBV29-1 | CSVSRGLADTQYF | TGCAGCGTTTCCAGGGGGCTGGCAGATACGCAGTATTTT
TRBD1 | TRBJ1-6 | many | TRBV11-2 | CASGQTGVSPLHF | TGTGCCAGCGGACAAACAGGGGTTTCACCCCTCCACTTT
NA | TRBJ2-7 | NA | TRBV5-5 | CASSPVTEPYEQYF | TGTGCCAGCAGCCCTGTGACAGAACCCTACGAGCAGTACTTC
TRBD1 | TRBJ1-2 | once | TRBV2 | CASSFGRGAYGYTF | TGTGCCAGCAGTTTCGGCAGGGGGGCCTATGGCTACACCTTC
NA | TRBJ2-7 | NA | TRBV14 | CASSFVAGTPYEQYF | TGTGCCAGCAGTTTCGTCGCCGGGACACCCTACGAGCAGTACTTC
NA | TRBJ1-1 | NA | TRBV19 | CASSQLLGRSNTEAFF | TGTGCCAGTAGTCAACTACTGGGACGGTCGAACACTGAAGCTTTCTTT
NA | TRBJ1-2 | NA | TRBV10-2 | CASRYIRDPNYGYTF | TGTGCCAGCAGGTATATCCGGGATCCTAACTATGGCTACACCTTC
NA | TRBJ2-7 | few | TRBV20-1 | CSAPGPTSYEQYF | TGCAGTGCCCCTGGGCCTACTTCCTACGAGCAGTACTTC
NA | TRBJ1-3 | few | TRBV6-5 | CASSTRSSGNTIYF | TGTGCCAGCAGTACACGATCCTCTGGAAACACCATATATTTT
TRBD2 | TRBJ2-5 | NA | TRBV25-1 | CASSFQRGGPETQYF | TGTGCCAGCAGCTTCCAGCGGGGGGGCCCCGAGACCCAGTACTTC